These T cell receptor beta chains were read from a single sample in a study of cytomegalovirus exposure and HLA in healthy donors. Sequenced by immunoSEQ multiplex PCR; TCRdb stores in-frame clones only, minus some. The specimen's table records 55,000 to 85,000 clones. Material: PBMCs. The receptor set was obtained from a female donor in good health and CMV-seropositive. Each CDR3 is given without its conserved first and last residue. Each record gives: V gene, D gene, clone size, CDR3 protein. A D gene is named only where the DNA matches it firmly. Rows may omit the clone size; those that give it use once, few, many or a size class.

>TRBV7-9|TRBD2|NA
ASSGSGLAGAPPPGELF
>TRBV9|TRBD1|NA
ASSGAGGPYNEQF
>TRBV2|NA|NA
ASKGTAVRTDTQY
>TRBV7-2|NA|NA
ASSLEALKNNEQF
>TRBV29-1|TRBD2|NA
SVRTSGGNSYEQY
>TRBV10-3|NA|NA
ASRASSSITDTQY
>TRBV18|TRBD1|NA
ASSPGTGASYEQY
>TRBV6-6|NA|NA
ASSTYRDSNQPQH
>TRBV7-2|NA|NA
ASSFSRSYEQY
>TRBV7-9|TRBD1|NA
ASSPGTGGTEAF
>TRBV2|NA|NA
ASSDLNYGYT
>TRBV4-1|TRBD1|NA
ASSRNRGTEAF
>TRBV9|TRBD1|NA
ASSVGTGVFSYEQY
>TRBV7-9|TRBD2|medium-sized
ASSLPGGNYNEQF
>TRBV6-5|TRBD1|NA
ASSSLNRGYEQY
>TRBV27|TRBD1|NA
ASSAWDRARGYT
>TRBV4-1|TRBD2|NA
ASSQGTSGSWDNEQF
>TRBV25-1|NA|NA
ASMESNAYEQY
>TRBV29-1|TRBD2|NA
SVARLAGGYEQY
>TRBV4-1|NA|NA
ASSRLLDWSSYNEQF
>TRBV18|TRBD1|NA
ASSPPGQSTDTQY
>TRBV4-3|NA|NA
ASSQDAFATDSGNTIY
>TRBV28|TRBD1|NA
ASLTGGSGNTIY
>TRBV9|NA|NA
ASSAGLLGDTQY
>TRBV4-3|NA|NA
ASSQDPLPGETQY
>TRBV5-4|NA|NA
ASSLLAVSSGANVLT
>TRBV18|TRBD1|NA
ASSPTGGEGKNTEAF
>TRBV5-1|NA|NA
ASSPNTGGSPLH
>TRBV4-1|TRBD1|NA
ASSQKIQGKHGYT
>TRBV27|TRBD2|NA
ASSSLAGAASYNEQF
>TRBV10-3|TRBD2|NA
AISVGRGGDEQY
>TRBV2|TRBD2|NA
ASSSSGGAYEQY
>TRBV19|TRBD1|NA
ASSRQGDSYGYT
>TRBV6-4|TRBD2|NA
ASSQTSGSTDTQY
>TRBV18|NA|NA
ASSPSSGNTEAF
>TRBV6-6|NA|NA
ASSYGATNEKLF
>TRBV4-2|TRBD2|NA
ASSPERERGKNIQY
>TRBV7-6|NA|NA
ASSQNSGNTIY
>TRBV5-1|TRBD2|NA
ASSLSGVNEQY
>TRBV2|NA|NA
ASRRGAGTDTQY
>TRBV13|NA|NA
ASSLVRSPRASYNEQF
>TRBV5-4|TRBD2|NA
ASSLPLAGADTQY
>TRBV2|TRBD1|NA
ASSAGGAGSNQPQH
>TRBV5-4|TRBD1|NA
ASSPRQGRETQY
>TRBV6-5|NA|NA
ASFRKGAGANVLT
>TRBV9|TRBD2|NA
ASSVESSGRLYEQY
>TRBV13|NA|NA
ASSGKRGGYT
>TRBV4-1|TRBD1|NA
ASSQAGTGGGETQY
>TRBV7-9|NA|NA
ASGLLSYNEQF
>TRBV28|NA|NA
ASSYQGSSYNEQF
>TRBV6-1|NA|NA
ASSQYRGGTGELF
>TRBV4-1|TRBD2|NA
ASSHPKTPSGLDNEQF
>TRBV5-1|NA|NA
ASSWAVSYEQY
>TRBV27|TRBD1|NA
ASSYRTGRANYGYT
>TRBV6-5|TRBD1|NA
ASSYQGTAEKGYT
>TRBV4-1|TRBD2|NA
ASSQPTSGRRSEQF
>TRBV7-2|TRBD2|NA
ASSGPTSGGAGETQY
>TRBV28|TRBD1|NA
ASRQTGVKTQY
>TRBV18|NA|NA
ASSPGPGYPSNQPQH